This TCR beta chain was obtained from a study of human T cells and chemical hapten exposure. This clonotype was found once. TCRdb ran MiXCR on the RACE reads and lists one entry per CDR3 protein. Counted here are about 100,000 distinct CDR3 sequences, more than 9.5% occurring once; the ten biggest clones make up roughly 3.1%. Germline lookup yields CDR1 SGHRS and CDR2 YFSETQ. V dropped 0 bases and J dropped 4 bases, with 13 bases sitting between them. The CDR3 has 15 residues. Specified time point: patch test 2, 6 weeks after DPC sensitization. Treatment meaning: therapeutic diphenylcyclopropenone sensitization with weekly scalp DPC.

This receptor was identified in a woman in her forties with alopecia areata. Some clones in this sample may be carry-over from other donors' samples. Sequences were derived from whole blood, sampled in connection with sensitization to the hapten diphenylcyclopropenone (DPC). V gene TRBV5-1 combines with J gene TRBJ1-1, with a weak D call TRBD1 (6 bases). The CDR3 DNA reads TGCGCCAGCAGCTTGGACGGAACAGGGACCACTGAAGCTTTCTTT. This gives the protein CASSLDGTGTTEAFF.